The present T cell receptor beta chain was sequenced within a study of post-analysis software for immune sequencing data. This clonotype has ten or more counts. The antigen is not known. Unique molecular identifiers tagged the TCR beta cDNA libraries. From the PCR reads, TCRdb called clonotypes with MiXCR, one entry per CDR3 protein. The sample lists 250,000 to 300,000 distinct CDR3 sequences, 36% occurring once. Regarding the study as a whole: Significantly lower normalized Chao1 diversity was seen in multiple sclerosis patients than in controls. Patients carried roughly 5 TRBV segments more frequently than controls did, and TRBV5-6, TRBV5-1 and TRBV20-1 were among them.

The CDR3 extends over 15 amino acids. Germline V lookup: CDR1 SNHLY, CDR2 FYNNEI. The V end lost 3 bases, the J end lost 5 bases, and 14 bases lay between the germline ends. The TCR comes from a girl aged 10 to 17 with multiple sclerosis. Sequenced: blood. This sequence joins TRBV2 and TRBJ2-1, with a possible D match to TRBD2 (5 bases). The CDR3 DNA is TGTGCCAGCAGTGACTTACGGGAAATTGACAATGAGCAGTTCTTC. Translation: CASSDLREIDNEQFF.